This entry features one T cell receptor beta chain sequence. The target antigen is unknown. Other DNA sequences in this specimen translate into the identical CDR3. The source of the sample is a study of cytomegalovirus exposure and HLA in healthy donors. Study background: The study placed 70% to 90% of its 398 genotyped donors in the Caucasian-associated ancestry cluster. Study-wide findings and caveats: In a later analysis, V- and J-gene trimming of beta chains associated with a DCLRE1C missense variant, replicated independently.

The CDR3 totals 13 residues. From germline, CDR1 is SGHVS and CDR2 FNYEAQ. V shed 5 bases and J 3 bases; nucleotides not matched to a gene: 4. The PCR used 60 Vbeta and 13 Jbeta primers. Sequenced by immunoSEQ multiplex PCR; TCRdb stores in-frame clones only, minus some. The sample yields around 200,000 clones, roughly 90% seen once. Sequenced input: PBMCs. This sequence originates from a woman aged 25 to 39 in good health and CMV-seronegative. This rearrangement joins TRBV7-6 to TRBJ2-7; 7 nucleotides agree with TRBD1. CDR3 sequence reads: CASSLGQNYEQYF. DNA for the CDR3: TGTGCCAGCAGCCTGGGACAGAACTACGAGCAGTACTTC.